This TCR beta chain was found in a study of CD8 T cells in ankylosing spondylitis. Study-level findings and limits: Blood of patients with ankylosing spondylitis appeared to be characterized by a TCR beta motif of several highly homologous variants. Earlier literature documents some of the motif variants in reactive arthritis synovial fluid and blood.

Molecular-barcoded quantitative 5'-RACE produced these TCR beta libraries. MiXCR was run by TCRdb on the 5' RACE reads, yielding one entry per CDR3 protein. The sample lists around 32,000 distinct CDR3 sequences, about 6.8% occurring once. The V gene's germline CDR1 is MRHNA and CDR2 SNTAGT. The CDR3 consists of 12 residues. This clonotype was picked up many times. Its antigen remains unidentified. A read error may produce the germline difference seen at one junction end. V gene TRBV6-4 combines with J gene TRBJ1-1; D is possibly TRBD1 (6 bases). Sequencing was performed on blood, either unsorted or a sorted T cell fraction (not recorded which). The TCR sequence derives from a male donor with ankylosing spondylitis or in good health (not recorded which). CDR3 DNA: TGTGCCAGCAGAGGAATGACAGGCCCACTGACCTTT. Translating it yields CASRGMTGPLTF.